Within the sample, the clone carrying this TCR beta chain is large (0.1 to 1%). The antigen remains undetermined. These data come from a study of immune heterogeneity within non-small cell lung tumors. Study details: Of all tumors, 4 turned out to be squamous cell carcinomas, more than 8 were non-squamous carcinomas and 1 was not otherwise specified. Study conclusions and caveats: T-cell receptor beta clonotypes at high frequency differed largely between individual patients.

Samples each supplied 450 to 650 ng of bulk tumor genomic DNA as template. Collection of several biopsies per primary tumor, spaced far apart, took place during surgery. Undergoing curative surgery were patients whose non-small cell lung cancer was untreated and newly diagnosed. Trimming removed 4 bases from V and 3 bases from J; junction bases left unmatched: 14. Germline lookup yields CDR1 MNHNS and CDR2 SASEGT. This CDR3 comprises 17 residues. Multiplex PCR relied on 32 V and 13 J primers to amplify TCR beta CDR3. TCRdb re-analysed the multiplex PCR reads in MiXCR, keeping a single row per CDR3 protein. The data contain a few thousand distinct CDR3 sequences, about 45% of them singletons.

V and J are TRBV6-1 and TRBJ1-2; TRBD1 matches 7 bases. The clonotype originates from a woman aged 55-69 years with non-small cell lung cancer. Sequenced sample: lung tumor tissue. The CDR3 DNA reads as TGTGCCAGCAGTGCAGGGGGGTTAAGGGAGGGGTACTATGGCTACACCTTC. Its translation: CASSAGGLREGYYGYTF.